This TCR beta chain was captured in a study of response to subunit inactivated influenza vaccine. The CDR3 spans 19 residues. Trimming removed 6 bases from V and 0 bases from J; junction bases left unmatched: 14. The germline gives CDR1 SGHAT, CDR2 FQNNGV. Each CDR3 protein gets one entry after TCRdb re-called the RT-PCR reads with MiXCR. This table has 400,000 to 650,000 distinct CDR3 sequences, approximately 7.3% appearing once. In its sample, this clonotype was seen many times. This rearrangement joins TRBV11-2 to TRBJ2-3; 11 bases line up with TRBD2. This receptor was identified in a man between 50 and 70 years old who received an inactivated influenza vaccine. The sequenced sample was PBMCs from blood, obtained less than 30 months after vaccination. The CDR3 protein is CASSYPTPGLAESTDTQYF. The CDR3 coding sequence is TGTGCCAGCAGTTACCCTACGCCGGGACTAGCGGAAAGCACAGATACGCAGTATTTT. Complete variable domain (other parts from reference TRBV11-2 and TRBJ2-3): EAGVAQSPRYKIIEKRQSVAFWCNPISGHATLYWYQQILGQGPKLLIQFQNNGVVDDSQLPKDRFSAERLKGVDSTLKIQPAKLEDSAVYLCASSYPTPGLAESTDTQYFGPGTRLTVL.